The present entry profiles one T cell receptor beta chain with its context. The antigen is not known. Graft-derived tissue was subjected to processing to liberate intraepithelial and lamina propria lymphocytes. CDR1 and CDR2 from the germline V gene are SGHKS and YYEKEE (reference sequence). The CDR3 is made up of 14 amino acids. With 4 bases clipped from V and 5 bases from J, the junction kept 5 bases outside the gene matches. These data originate in a study of graft-versus-host responses after intestinal transplantation. Study-level results: Patients who carried graft-donor T cell macrochimerism also had high graft-versus-host to host-versus-graft clonal ratios in their allografts.

The method was immunoSEQ multiplex PCR; TCRdb's version includes in-frame clones alone and lacks a portion of them. The repertoire has about 15,000 clones, less than 80% of them found once; the top ten carry 9%. The clonotype originates from a human patient who received an intestinal transplant, so some T cells may come from the graft donor. The sequencing used ileum tissue, collected around 640 days after intestinal transplantation. The V gene is TRBV5-5, the J gene TRBJ1-4, with 7 bases that match TRBD1. The CDR3 coding sequence is TGTGCCAGCAGCGAGGGGACAGAGAATGAAAAACTGTTTTTT. Translating it yields CASSEGTENEKLFF. The whole variable domain, filled in from reference TRBV5-5 and TRBJ1-4, reads DAGVTQSPTHLIKTRGQQVTLRCSPISGHKSVSWYQQVLGQGPQFIFQYYEKEERGRGNFPDRFSARQFPNYSSELNVNALLLGDSALYLCASSEGTENEKLFFGSGTQLSVL.